This T cell receptor (beta chain) was recorded in a study of vaccination effects on CD4 cells after COVID-19 (dated by TCRdb to 2022 to 2024). About the investigation overall: Each participant received two doses of an mRNA SARS-CoV-2 vaccine, either BNT162b2 or mRNA-1273. The Oncomine TCR Beta short-read assay on an Illumina iSeq 100 was used to sequence cultures from other donors in the study. In both COVID-19 convalescent patients and infection-naive vaccine recipients, the study compared SARS-CoV-2 spike-specific CD4+ TCR repertoires from before mRNA vaccination with those from after it. Pre-vaccine samples were drawn from a couple of convalescent patients 16 days and one week before the first dose, at 142 and 148 days after COVID-19 diagnosis. A total of 10 COVID-19 convalescent patients and several SARS-CoV-2-naive healthy vaccine recipients were included in the full study. The research as a whole found: In convalescent patients, the post-vaccine spike-reactive repertoire consisted mainly of new vaccine-induced clones, largely distinct from infection-induced clones. Both infection-induced and vaccine-induced clones contracted markedly at late post-vaccination timepoints, which is consistent with waning T cell responses. The study was limited by a small number of convalescent patients and lacked early post-infection timepoints.

Unmatched junction bases come to 9, with V trimmed by 7 bases and J by 6 bases. Via the germline V gene (reference sequence), CDR1 is LNHDA and CDR2 SQIVND. The CDR3 runs 15 amino acids, cysteine and phenylalanine included. Only the CDR3 portion is preserved as DNA: 45 bases, with reading frame beginning at the first base. This clone was counted between two and nine times. There is no known antigen for this receptor. Per-base quality was not reported, and no clone a single base away is much larger than it. In the ViraFEST assay, PBMC were stimulated with viral peptide pools, and antigen-specific CD4+ T cell clonotypes were then identified by expansion using TCR sequencing. After around eleven days of culture, CD4+ T cells were isolated with the EasySep CD4+ T cell isolation kit. PCR-confirmed SARS-CoV-2 infection had occurred in convalescent patients between March and December 2020, before the Alpha, Beta and Delta variants emerged in the United States. Each well held some 1.9 million PBMC cultured in IMDM containing approximately 5% human AB serum, 8 to 10 IU/ml IL-2 and gentamicin, along with 8 to 10 ug/ml peptides. An HIV-1 Nef peptide pool was used as the negative control culture condition. On days 3 and 7, half of the culture medium was replaced with fresh IL-2-containing medium. Unless otherwise noted, each peptide stimulation condition was cultured in triplicate wells. PBMC were separated from whole blood using Ficoll-Paque Plus gradient centrifugation and were then either cryopreserved at -140C or used fresh. Genomic DNA was extracted from cultured CD4+ T cells with the QIAamp micro DNA kit.

Receptor libraries were prepared by the immunoSEQ multiplex PCR assay. DNA from the cultured, isolated CD4+ T cells was subjected to TCR beta CDR3 sequencing. The paper's data handling went like this. Non-productive TCR sequences were removed, reads were trimmed to the CDR3 region, and CDR3s of at least 7 amino acids were retained. Antigen-specific clonotypes were identified with the MANAFEST web app by comparing expansion in peptide wells against reference cultures. For clones to be considered positive, expansion at FDR<0.05 versus reference and all other wells, an odds ratio above 5, and a frequency above 0.1% in two replicate wells were required. A clonotype was called cross-reactive if it was significantly expanded both in SARS-CoV-2 spike wells and in at least one common cold coronavirus spike condition. CDR3 similarity was assessed by Levenshtein distance using the stringdist R package, and unrooted trees were constructed with ape in R 3.6.1. The source is immuneACCESS, and TCRdb retained only in-frame sequences with V and J called. Part of the clones is not carried over; for the studies checked, unresolved V genes explain less than half of this, and the remainder is unexplained. V, J and clone size are those of that table, while D and trimming were read from the DNA. This sample lists more than 45,000 clones; approximately 73% were detected once. 5% to 6.5% of the sample is held by the ten biggest clonotypes.

Sequencing used CD4+ T cells from PBMCs cultured with HIV peptides, obtained before COVID-19 vaccination. Per the publication, the cell subset or site label means: HIV-1 Nef peptide pool negative control/reference culture. The source of this sequence is a human donor who had a prior SARS-CoV-2 infection. Rearrangement joined TRBV19 to TRBJ1-5; TRBD1 aligns with 10 central bases. This receptor has the CDR3 CASTDDRGPVQPQHF. The DNA is as follows: TGTGCCAGTACCGATGACAGGGGGCCAGTTCAGCCCCAGCATTTT.